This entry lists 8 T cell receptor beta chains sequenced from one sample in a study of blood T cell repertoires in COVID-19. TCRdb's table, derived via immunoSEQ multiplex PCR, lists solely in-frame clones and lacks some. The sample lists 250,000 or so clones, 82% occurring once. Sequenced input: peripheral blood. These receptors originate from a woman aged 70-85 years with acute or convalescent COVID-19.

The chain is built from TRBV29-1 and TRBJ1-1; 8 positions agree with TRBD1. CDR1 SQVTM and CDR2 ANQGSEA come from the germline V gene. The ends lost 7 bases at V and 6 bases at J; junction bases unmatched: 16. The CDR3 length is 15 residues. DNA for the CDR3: TGCAGCGCCCACGTAGAGGACAGGGCTAGTGCTGAAGCTTTCTTT. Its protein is CSAHVEDRASAEAFF.

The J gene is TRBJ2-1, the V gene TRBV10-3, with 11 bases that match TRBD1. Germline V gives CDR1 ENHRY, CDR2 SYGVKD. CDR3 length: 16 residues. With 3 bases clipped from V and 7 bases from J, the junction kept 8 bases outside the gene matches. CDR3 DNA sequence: TGTGCCATCAGTGATATGGACAGGGGGCGTAGGAATGAGCAGTTCTTC. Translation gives CAISDMDRGRRNEQFF.

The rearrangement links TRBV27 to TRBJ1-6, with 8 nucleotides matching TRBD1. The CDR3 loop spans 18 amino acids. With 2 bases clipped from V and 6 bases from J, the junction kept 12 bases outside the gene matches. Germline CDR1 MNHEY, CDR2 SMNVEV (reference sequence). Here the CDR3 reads CASSLRRGQAPINSPLHF. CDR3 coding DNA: TGTGCCAGCAGTTTACGCCGGGGACAGGCCCCCATTAATTCACCCCTCCACTTT.

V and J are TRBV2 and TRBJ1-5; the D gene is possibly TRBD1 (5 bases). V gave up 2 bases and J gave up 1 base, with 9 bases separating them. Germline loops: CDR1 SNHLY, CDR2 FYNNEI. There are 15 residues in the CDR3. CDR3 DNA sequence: TGTGCCAGCAGTGAATTTCGGGGGAGCAATCAGCCCCAGCATTTT. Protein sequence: CASSEFRGSNQPQHF. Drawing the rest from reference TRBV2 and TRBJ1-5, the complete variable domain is EPEVTQTPSHQVTQMGQEVILRCVPISNHLYFYWYRQILGQKVEFLVSFYNNEISEKSEIFDDQFSVERPDGSNFTLKIRSTKLEDSAMYFCASSEFRGSNQPQHFGDGTRLSIL.

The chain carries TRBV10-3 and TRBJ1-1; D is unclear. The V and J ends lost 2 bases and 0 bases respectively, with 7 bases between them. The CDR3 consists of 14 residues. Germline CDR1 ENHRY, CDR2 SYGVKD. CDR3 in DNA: TGTGCCATCAGTGAGACACACATGAACACTGAAGCTTTCTTT. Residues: CAISETHMNTEAFF.

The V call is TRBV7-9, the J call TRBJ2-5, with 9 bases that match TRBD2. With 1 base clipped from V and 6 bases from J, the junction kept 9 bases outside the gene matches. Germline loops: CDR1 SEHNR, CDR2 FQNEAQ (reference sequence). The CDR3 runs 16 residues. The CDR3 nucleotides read TGTGCCAGCAGCTTAGGGACTAGCGCTGAGGGGAAGACCCAGTACTTC. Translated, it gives CASSLGTSAEGKTQYF.

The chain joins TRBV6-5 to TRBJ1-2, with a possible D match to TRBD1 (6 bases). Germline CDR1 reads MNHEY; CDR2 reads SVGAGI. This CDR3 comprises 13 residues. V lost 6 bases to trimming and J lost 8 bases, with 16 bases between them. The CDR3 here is CASRTGQSIGYTF. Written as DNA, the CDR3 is TGTGCCAGCAGGACGGGACAATCGATAGGCTACACCTTC.

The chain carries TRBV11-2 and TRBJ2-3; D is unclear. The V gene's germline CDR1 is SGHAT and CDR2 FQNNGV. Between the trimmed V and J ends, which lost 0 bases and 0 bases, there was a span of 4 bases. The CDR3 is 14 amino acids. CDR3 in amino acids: CASSLDRSTDTQYF. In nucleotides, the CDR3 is TGTGCCAGCAGCTTAGACAGAAGCACAGATACGCAGTATTTT.